The 19 T cell receptor beta chains below all came from one sample that was sequenced in a study of T-cell reconstitution after alpha-beta-depleted transplantation in children (dated by TCRdb to 2015 to 2016). This specimen's time point label, interpreted: day 60 (about 2 months) after transplantation. The treatment or condition label, read with the paper, signifies: allogeneic hematopoietic cell transplantation with graft depleted of TCRalphabeta T cells and CD19 B cells. Library generation was performed with PCR. The sequencer was an Illumina HiSeq 2500. TCR libraries were prepared with molecular barcoding, using unique molecular identifiers to normalize TCRbeta repertoire quantification. The raw public reads went through TCRdb reprocessing: fastp at Q25, MiXCR clone calling, in-frame beta chains kept. Each CDR3 protein appears once, grouped with its most common genes and DNA. This sample has 44,000 or so distinct CDR3 sequences in its table, and around 9.2% of those were observed once. 25% to 30% of the sample belongs to the ten largest clones.

The sequences come from PBMCs, mostly from graft donor cells, collected 60 days after TCRalphabeta/CD19-depleted stem cell transplant. Receptors were obtained from a male patient between 2 and 15 years old who had a stem cell transplant for chronic granulomatous disease, so the T cells may come from the graft donor.

At least ten counts were recorded for this clonotype. The chain carries TRBV9 and TRBJ2-1; the match to TRBD2 covers 12 bases. This CDR3 contains 22 residues. The junction had 22 bases not matched to a gene; V was cut back by 3 bases and J by 3 bases. In germline, CDR1 is SGDLS, CDR2 YYNGEE. CDR3 region: CASSAPPGGSSGRDELYNEQFF. CDR3 nucleotides: TGTGCCAGCAGCGCCCCCCCCGGGGGTTCTAGCGGGAGGGACGAACTCTACAATGAGCAGTTCTTC.

This clonotype was found many times. V gene TRBV9 combines with J gene TRBJ1-4; D might be TRBD1 (6 bases). The CDR3 is made up of 15 amino acids. V was shortened by 0 bases and J by 5 bases, with 11 bases between the two germline ends. CDR1 and CDR2 from the germline V gene are SGDLS and YYNGEE. DNA of the CDR3: TGTGCCAGCAGCGTAGGGATACAGGGCAATGAAAAACTGTTTTTT. This translates into CASSVGIQGNEKLFF.

At least ten counts were recorded for this clonotype. The genes are TRBV14 and TRBJ1-1; no definite D call. The germline gives CDR1 SGHDN, CDR2 FVKESK. The V end lost 2 bases, the J end lost 0 bases, and 10 bases lay between the germline ends. CDR3 length: 15 residues. The CDR3 loop is CASSQWRAMNTEAFF. CDR3 DNA: TGTGCCAGCAGCCAATGGCGGGCCATGAACACTGAAGCTTTCTTT.

This clonotype was observed at least ten times. This sequence joins TRBV27 and TRBJ1-5; D not certain. V was cut by 5 bases and J by 4 bases, with 18 bases left in between. Germline V lookup: CDR1 MNHEY, CDR2 SMNVEV (reference sequence). CDR3 size: 16 residues. CDR3 bases: TGTGCCAGCAGTCCTCGGACCCTAAACGGGAATCAGCCCCAGCATTTT. It codes for CASSPRTLNGNQPQHF.

This clonotype occurred many times. J is TRBJ2-1 and V is TRBV9, with 7 bases identical to TRBD1. Germline V lookup: CDR1 SGDLS, CDR2 YYNGEE. With 0 bases clipped from V and 10 bases from J, the junction kept 1 base outside the gene matches. There are 12 residues in the CDR3. The CDR3 reads CASSVDRGEQFF. DNA of the CDR3: TGTGCCAGCAGCGTAGACAGGGGAGAGCAGTTCTTC.

The table lists this clonotype with many counts. The rearrangement links TRBV9 to TRBJ2-7; perhaps TRBD1 as D (6 bases). This CDR3 comprises 15 residues. Per germline, CDR1 SGDLS and CDR2 YYNGEE. V lost 0 bases and J lost 3, with 13 bases in between. The CDR3 loop reads CASSVGSVGGYEQYF. For the CDR3, the DNA is TGTGCCAGCAGCGTAGGAAGTGTAGGGGGCTACGAGCAGTACTTC.

The sample holds many counts of this clonotype. This rearrangement joins TRBV7-9 to TRBJ2-2, with no clear D. Germline CDR1 and CDR2: SEHNR and FQNEAQ (reference sequence). The CDR3 runs 12 residues. With 3 bases removed from V and 9 bases from J, the gap between germline ends came to 8 bases. DNA for the CDR3: TGTGCCAGCAGCTTTTCTTGGAGGGAGCTGTTTTTT. Amino acids: CASSFSWRELFF.

This clonotype was detected only a few times. The CDR3 nucleotides are TGTGCCAGCAGTTATGGGGCGGGAGGGTACGAGCAGTACTTC. This translates into CASSYGAGGYEQYF. The V gene is TRBV27, the J gene TRBJ2-7; 9 positions match TRBD2. CDR1 MNHEY and CDR2 SMNVEV come from the germline V gene (reference sequence). Trimming took 4 bases from V and 4 from J; bases not matched to a gene: 5. The CDR3 length is 14 residues.

This clonotype was seen many times. V gene TRBV4-1 combines with J gene TRBJ2-7; 7 bases agree with TRBD1. The CDR3 has 15 amino acids. With 0 bases clipped from V and 3 bases from J, the junction kept 5 bases outside the gene matches. CDR1 is MGHRA and CDR2 is YSYEKL in the germline V gene. In nucleotides, the CDR3 is TGCGCCAGCAGCCAAGATCGAGGGGGCGACTACGAGCAGTACTTC. Translated, it gives CASSQDRGGDYEQYF.

This clonotype was seen at least ten times. The gene calls are TRBV20-1 and TRBJ2-7, with D perhaps being TRBD1 or TRBD2 (5 bases each). The CDR3 spans 13 residues. CDR1 and CDR2 from the germline V gene are DFQATT and SNEGSKA (reference sequence). Trimming shortened V by 5 bases and J by 2 bases, and 13 bases separated the two germline ends. The CDR3 nucleotides read TGCAGTGCTTGGGACCGCAGCCCCTACGAGCAGTACTTC. It specifies CSAWDRSPYEQYF.

The chain links TRBV23-1 to TRBJ2-3; 8 nucleotides match TRBD1. TRBV23-1 carries the ORF label, with uncertain function. The CDR3 is 14 residues long. V dropped 10 bases and J dropped 2; count of bases not matched to a gene: 8. The CDR3 DNA reads as TGCGCCAAGACGGACAGGGCACACACAGATACGCAGTATTTT. Amino acid sequence: CAKTDRAHTDTQYF.

This clonotype appeared many times. The CDR3 DNA follows: TGTGCCAGCAGTTCCCGTCCCGACACCTTCTCTGGAAACACCATATATTTT. Amino acids: CASSSRPDTFSGNTIYF. V usage is TRBV6-5 and J usage is TRBJ1-3; D gene ambiguous. Germline lookup yields CDR1 MNHEY and CDR2 SVGAGI. Trimming pared 4 bases from V and 0 bases from J, leaving 16 bases between. The CDR3 spans 17 residues.

The chain carries TRBV18 and TRBJ2-1; perhaps D is TRBD1 or TRBD2 (5 bases each). The germline V and J ends were trimmed by 2 bases and 9 bases, with 14 bases remaining between them. Germline V gene lookup returns CDR1 KGHSH and CDR2 LQKENI. The CDR3 length is 14 residues. This CDR3 reads CASSPGTLLTEQFF. DNA of the CDR3: TGTGCCAGCTCACCAGGGACCCTACTCACTGAGCAGTTCTTC.

The chain is built from TRBV6-5 and TRBJ1-5; D is unresolved. Trimming pared 0 bases from V and 4 bases from J, leaving 10 bases between. The CDR3 runs to 15 residues. CDR1 MNHEY and CDR2 SVGAGI come from the germline V gene. CDR3 in amino acids: CASSYSPNGNQPQHF. The CDR3 coding sequence is TGTGCCAGCAGTTACTCCCCTAATGGAAATCAGCCCCAGCATTTT.

This clonotype was detected ten times or more. The chain couples TRBV5-5 to TRBJ2-3; D gene uncertain. The CDR3 has 13 amino acids. V was cut by 2 bases and J by 8 bases, with 12 bases left in between. CDR1 is SGHKS and CDR2 is YYEKEE in the germline V gene (reference sequence). Here the CDR3 reads CASSFSPSPTQYF. Here the CDR3 DNA reads TGTGCCAGCAGCTTTTCCCCGAGCCCTACGCAGTATTTT.

By its share, this clonotype is medium-sized. The chain links TRBV28 to TRBJ2-7, with D hard to call. The CDR3 has 13 residues. Germline CDR1 MDHEN, CDR2 SYDVKM. V lost 2 bases and J 2 bases, leaving 7 bases between the germline ends. The CDR3 region has the DNA TGTGCCAGCAGTTTACGGTCGGCCTACGAGCAGTACTTC. This codes for CASSLRSAYEQYF.

The chain couples TRBV12-3 or TRBV12-4 to TRBJ2-7, with TRBD2 as a possible D gene (7 bases). CDR3 length: 16 amino acids. Trimming stripped 3 bases from V and 2 bases from J, with 17 bases between. CDR3 in DNA: TGTGCCAGCAGTTTGGTGGGGGCTAGCGGAACCTACGAGCAGTACTTC. It specifies CASSLVGASGTYEQYF.

This clonotype came up many times. The V and J genes are TRBV11-2 and TRBJ2-3; D uncertain. V gave up 1 base and J gave up 4 bases, with 6 bases separating them. Germline CDR1 reads SGHAT; CDR2 reads FQNNGV. CDR3 size: 13 residues. CDR3 in amino acids: CASSLVMSDTQYF. The CDR3 DNA is TGTGCCAGCAGCTTAGTGATGTCAGATACGCAGTATTTT.

This clonotype has a count of ten or more. V gene TRBV7-8 combines with J gene TRBJ2-5; 9 nucleotides line up with TRBD2. The V gene end was trimmed by 5 bases and the J gene end by 0 bases; junction bases not matched to a gene: 7. The CDR3 is 16 amino acids. In germline, CDR1 is SGHVS, CDR2 FQNEAQ. The CDR3 sequence: CASSHEVAGDQETQYF. CDR3 sequence (DNA): TGTGCCAGCAGCCACGAGGTAGCGGGAGACCAAGAGACCCAGTACTTC. The full variable domain, its missing parts supplied by reference TRBV7-8 and TRBJ2-5, is GAGVSQSPRYKVAKRGQDVALRCDPISGHVSLFWYQQALGQGPEFLTYFQNEAQLDKSGLPSDRFFAERPEGSVSTLKIQRTQQEDSAVYLCASSHEVAGDQETQYFGPGTRLLVL.